This T cell receptor (beta chain) stems from a study of CD8 T cells in Susac syndrome (dated by TCRdb to the late 2010s). Context from the whole study: Among the Susac syndrome patients who were sequenced, clinically active disease was present in about six and clinical remission was observed in about eight. At blood withdrawal, Susac syndrome patients were therapy-naive, treated with corticosteroids (with IVIg additionally given to some), or treated with IVIg alone. The study used repertoire sequencing to test whether antigen drove CD8+ T cell activation and differentiation in Susac syndrome. The clonality of the CD8+ T cell repertoire was compared across more than 9 healthy donors, roughly 14 Susac syndrome patients and under 18 multiple sclerosis patients. Paper-wide results and their limitations: Clonal expansion was observed in Susac syndrome CD8+ repertoires, with the highest expansion in CD8+ TEMRA cells and greater expansion in clinically active than in remitting patients. Roughly 15 and five Susac-specific public clones were found in the total CD8+ and CD8+ TEMRA repertoires, respectively. The TCR sequencing and HLA analysis was acknowledged to have included a relatively small number of individuals.

High-throughput TCR beta sequencing profiled peripheral blood CD8+ and CD4+ T cells from healthy donors, Susac syndrome patients and multiple sclerosis patients. The Susac syndrome patients fulfilled recently defined diagnostic criteria for definite or probable disease. Bulk CD8+ and CD4+ T cells were purified by magnetic negative isolation, whereas CD8+ TEMRA cells were enriched by FACS. Blood was drawn into EDTA tubes, processed within 24 hours, and PBMCs were isolated by density gradient centrifugation. PBMCs intended for TCR sequencing were cryopreserved in liquid nitrogen and thawed later in a water bath at 37 degrees C. The sorted or isolated CD4+, CD8+ and CD8+ TEMRA cells had a purity of 90% or higher. RNA was extracted using the RNeasy kit, and roughly 0.5 to 1 microgram was reverse transcribed with random hexamers. TCR beta CDR3 regions were amplified with the immunoSEQ multiplex PCR assay covering 54 Vbeta and 13 Jbeta segments. PCR amplification bias was corrected by using a synthetic template baseline for primer optimization and computational correction. Under the source paper's analysis protocol: Reads were assigned to V, D and J genes according to IMGT and analyzed in immunoSEQ Analyzer, with only productive sequences retained. To calculate clonality, Shannon entropy was normalized by log2 of the number of productive unique sequences and then subtracted from one. For each patient and control, public and private clones were evaluated within the 100 most prevalent clones. Susac-specific clones were defined as absent from healthy and MS cohorts, about 1,000 published viral clones and other ImmuneACCESS disease sequences. TCRdb trimmed the raw reads at Q25, called clones with MiXCR and kept productive beta chains. Records with the same CDR3 protein are collapsed into one entry carrying the most frequent genes and DNA. The V and J calls here are based on TCRdb, not the publication. The sample yields about 81,000 distinct CDR3 sequences; 94% were counted once. In total, the top ten clones hold about 0.94% of the sample.

Sequences PRHDT (CDR1) and FYEKMQ (CDR2) are obtained from the germline V gene (reference sequence). The junction carries 12 bases between V and J, which are trimmed by 3 bases and 3 bases respectively. The CDR3 runs 15 amino acids, cysteine and phenylalanine included. Of all the DNA, just the CDR3 is kept, 45 bases in frame from base 1. As concerns this clonotype: There is no known antigen for this receptor. Nothing much larger sits one base from this clone, and base qualities are not available.

This TCR derives from a human donor with Susac syndrome. The V and J segments used are TRBV13 and TRBJ2-4; perhaps TRBD1 is the D gene, with 5 bases matching. Sequenced material: CD8+ T cells from PBMCs. The DNA reads as follows: TGTGCCAGCAGCTTGGATGGGCAGGGCAAAAACATTCAGTACTTC. Translated, this gives CASSLDGQGKNIQYF.